This paragraph reports one T cell receptor beta chain. These data belong to a study of blood T cell repertoires in COVID-19. The CDR3 is 17 amino acids. V dropped 4 bases and J dropped 8; count of bases not matched to a gene: 13. Germline V gene lookup returns CDR1 LGHNA and CDR2 YSLEER. Clones were read by immunoSEQ multiplex PCR, and TCRdb kept only the in-frame ones, dropping some. The sample shows over 200,000 clones, more than 80% of them seen only once. The chain links TRBV4-3 to TRBJ1-4, with TRBD1 matching over 10 bases. Sequences were obtained from PBMCs or T cells enriched from blood (not recorded which). The TCR sequence derives from a man aged 55 to 70 who had recovered from COVID-19. Written as DNA, the CDR3 is TGCGCCAGCAGCCTTGACAGGGGGCGCGGAGTCCGGGAAAAACTGTTTTTT. Residues: CASSLDRGRGVREKLFF.